Presented here are 20 T cell receptor beta chains from one specimen sequenced in a study of cytomegalovirus exposure and HLA in healthy donors. The study ran its PCR with 60 Vbeta and 13 Jbeta primers. Sequenced by immunoSEQ multiplex PCR; TCRdb stores in-frame clones only, minus some. Its table lists some 110,000 clones. Material for sequencing was PBMCs. Receptors originate from a man aged 25 to 40 in good health and CMV-seronegative.

This rearrangement joins TRBV11-2 to TRBJ2-7; 10 bases align to TRBD2. CDR3 size: 18 residues. Trimming removed 1 base from V and 0 bases from J; junction bases left unmatched: 9. Germline CDR1 SGHAT, CDR2 FQNNGV. This chain's CDR3 is CASSLGLAGATSSYEQYF. CDR3 DNA sequence: TGTGCCAGCAGCTTAGGGCTAGCGGGAGCGACCAGCTCCTACGAGCAGTACTTC.

CDR3 DNA: TGTGCCAGCAGCTTAGGATACGGGAGCAATCAGCCCCAGCATTTT. Its protein product is CASSLGYGSNQPQHF. V is TRBV7-8 and J is TRBJ1-5; no clear D gene. CDR1 is SGHVS, CDR2 FQNEAQ, per germline. Trimming shortened V by 1 base and J by 1 base, and 8 bases separated the two germline ends. CDR3 size: 15 residues.

This chain links TRBV5-1 with TRBJ2-7, with a tentative D call TRBD2 (5 bases). Trimming removed 0 bases at V and 0 bases at J, with 10 bases between. This CDR3 spans 15 amino acids. Germline-derived CDR1 and CDR2 are SGHRS and YFSETQ. The CDR3 nucleotides read TGCGCCAGCAGCTTGGAAGGGCGGGCCTCCTACGAGCAGTACTTC. This encodes CASSLEGRASYEQYF.

The chain is built from TRBV19 and TRBJ2-1; D perhaps matches TRBD2 (6 bases). Trimming removed 6 bases at V and 4 bases at J, with 19 bases between. The CDR3 runs to 16 residues. Germline assignment: CDR1 LNHDA and CDR2 SQIVND (reference sequence). DNA for the CDR3: TGTGCCAGTAGCGATGACGCCGCGGGACCGTACAATGAGCAGTTCTTC. Its translation: CASSDDAAGPYNEQFF. Based on the CDR3 plus reference TRBV19 and TRBJ2-1, the full variable domain is DGGITQSPKYLFRKEGQNVTLSCEQNLNHDAMYWYRQDPGQGLRLIYYSQIVNDFQKGDIAEGYSVSREKKESFPLTVTSAQKNPTAFYLCASSDDAAGPYNEQFFGPGTRLTVL.

This chain joins TRBV21-1 and TRBJ2-1; the table names TRBD2, a call not compared with the DNA. TRBV21-1 is a pseudogene segment. The CDR3 is made up of 21 amino acids. CDR3 loop: CASSKVCSGPGGSGSRSEQFF. The CDR3 bases are TGTGCCAGCAGCAAAGTTTGTTCGGGGCCGGGAGGTAGCGGATCCCGAAGTGAGCAGTTCTTC.

The chain links TRBV4-3 to TRBJ2-2; D not certain. Germline loops: CDR1 LGHNA, CDR2 YSLEER. The CDR3 has 16 amino acids. V dropped 0 bases and J dropped 0 bases, with 8 bases sitting between them. For the CDR3, the DNA is TGCGCCAGCAGCCAAGAGGGCTATTCGAACACCGGGGAGCTGTTTTTT. As protein: CASSQEGYSNTGELFF.

The chain employs TRBV25-1 and TRBJ2-7, with 12 bases lining up with TRBD1. The ends lost 6 bases at V and 0 bases at J; junction bases unmatched: 6. The CDR3 contains 16 residues. Germline V gene lookup returns CDR1 MGHDK and CDR2 SYGVNS. The chain's CDR3 is CASSASGQGASYEQYF. CDR3 DNA: TGTGCCAGCAGCGCTTCGGGACAGGGGGCCTCCTACGAGCAGTACTTC.

The V call is TRBV28, the J call TRBJ2-1; 7 nucleotides line up with TRBD1. Germline CDR1 reads MDHEN; CDR2 reads SYDVKM. V shed 6 bases, J shed 9 bases, and the junction held 8 bases outside the gene matches. The CDR3 covers 13 residues. Here the CDR3 reads CASRRQGVAEQFF. The CDR3 nucleotides are TGTGCCAGCAGAAGACAGGGAGTAGCTGAGCAGTTCTTC.

The chain links TRBV6-5 to TRBJ1-5, with 7 bases aligning to TRBD1. This CDR3 region has 15 residues. V shed 5 bases, J shed 9 bases, and the junction held 13 bases outside the gene matches. CDR1 and CDR2 from the germline V gene are MNHEY and SVGAGI. Written as DNA, the CDR3 is TGTGCCAGCAGTAAAGACAGGGAAGAGGGCCGGCCCCAGCATTTT. Translating it yields CASSKDREEGRPQHF.

The chain couples TRBV4-2 to TRBJ2-7; D is possibly TRBD1 (6 bases). V lost 0 bases and J 4 bases, leaving 16 bases between the germline ends. The germline CDR1 and CDR2 sequences are LGHNA and YNFKEQ. This CDR3 contains 16 residues. CDR3 amino acids: CASSQEAQGRLYEQYF. CDR3 nucleotide sequence: TGTGCCAGCAGCCAAGAGGCCCAGGGGCGACTTTACGAGCAGTACTTC.

The rearrangement links TRBV7-2 to TRBJ1-1, with 8 positions matching TRBD1. In germline, CDR1 is SGHTA, CDR2 FQGNSA. V shed 3 bases and J 4 bases; nucleotides not matched to a gene: 7. This CDR3 is built from 15 residues. Here the CDR3 reads CASSFQQGGGTEAFF. The CDR3 nucleotides read TGTGCCAGCAGCTTCCAACAGGGGGGAGGCACTGAAGCTTTCTTT.

The rearrangement links TRBV10-2 to TRBJ2-7; D may be TRBD1 (5 bases). The CDR3 covers 11 residues. V was shortened by 3 bases and J by 6 bases, with 6 bases between the two germline ends. Germline CDR1 WSHSY, CDR2 SAAADI. The CDR3: CASSDGAEQYF. Written as DNA, the CDR3 is TGCGCCAGCAGTGATGGGGCCGAGCAGTACTTC.

The genes are TRBV5-1 and TRBJ2-1; weak D call: TRBD1 (6 bases). The CDR3 length is 16 residues. Germline values: CDR1 SGHRS, CDR2 YFSETQ. V lost 0 bases to trimming and J lost 0 bases, with 10 bases between them. The CDR3 is CASSLEKGDSYNEQFF. In DNA, the CDR3 is TGCGCCAGCAGCTTGGAGAAGGGGGACTCCTACAATGAGCAGTTCTTC.

The chain uses TRBV7-9 and TRBJ1-4, with a tentative D call TRBD1 (5 bases). The germline CDR1 and CDR2 sequences are SEHNR and FQNEAQ (reference sequence). The CDR3 is made up of 14 amino acids. Trimming took off 9 bases at V and 1 base at J, with 12 bases between the two ends. The CDR3 reads CASSQGVTNEKLFF. CDR3 coding DNA: TGTGCCAGTTCCCAAGGGGTAACTAATGAAAAACTGTTTTTT. The variable domain in full, completed from reference TRBV7-9 and TRBJ1-4, reads DTGVSQNPRHKITKRGQNVTFRCDPISEHNRLYWYRQTLGQGPEFLTYFQNEAQLEKSRLLSDRFSAERPKGSFSTLEIQRTEQGDSAMYLCASSQGVTNEKLFFGSGTQLSVL.

This chain joins TRBV4-1 and TRBJ2-7; TRBD1 matches at 7 bases. The trim removed 1 base at V and 5 bases at J, leaving 11 bases unmatched. This CDR3 region has 16 residues. Germline V gives CDR1 MGHRA, CDR2 YSYEKL. CDR3 nucleotide sequence: TGCGCCAGCAGCCAAGGGACAGGTCGAACGGACCACGAGCAGTACTTC. Translating it yields CASSQGTGRTDHEQYF.

The chain recombines TRBV7-7 with TRBJ2-3, with TRBD2 matching 8 bases. Germline V gene lookup returns CDR1 SSHAT and CDR2 FNYEAQ (reference sequence). The ends lost 1 base at V and 5 bases at J; junction bases unmatched: 2. The CDR3 runs to 14 residues. CDR3 in amino acids: CASSLGREGDTQYF. The CDR3 coding sequence is TGTGCCAGCAGCTTAGGACGGGAGGGAGATACGCAGTATTTT.

The J gene is TRBJ2-5, the V gene TRBV4-3, with TRBD1 matching over 10 bases. Losses at the gene ends were 4 bases for V and 7 bases for J; bases not matched to a gene: 9. This CDR3 is built from 15 residues. Germline V gene data show CDR1 as LGHNA and CDR2 as YSLEER. Here the CDR3 reads CASSLDRTGGGTQYF. Here the CDR3 DNA reads TGCGCCAGCAGCCTAGACCGGACAGGGGGTGGGACCCAGTACTTC.

V and J are TRBV2 and TRBJ1-1, with D uncertain. The V gene's germline CDR1 is SNHLY and CDR2 FYNNEI. V was trimmed by 4 bases and J by 5 bases, leaving 11 bases between them. The CDR3 has 13 residues. The chain's CDR3 is CASSGGEKTEAFF. For the CDR3, the DNA is TGTGCCAGCAGTGGCGGGGAGAAAACTGAAGCTTTCTTT.

This chain links TRBV27 with TRBJ2-7; D might be TRBD2 (5 bases). Germline V gene data show CDR1 as MNHEY and CDR2 as SMNVEV (reference sequence). This CDR3 comprises 13 residues. Between the trimmed V and J ends, which lost 5 bases and 3 bases, there was a span of 11 bases. CDR3 nucleotides: TGTGCCAGCAGTCCCACCGGGGTCTACGAGCAGTACTTC. Amino acid sequence: CASSPTGVYEQYF.

The rearrangement uses TRBV2 and TRBJ2-3; 8 nucleotides match TRBD1. J was trimmed by 3 bases and V by 9 bases; bases with no gene match: 8. The CDR3 contains 14 residues. Germline CDR1 SNHLY, CDR2 FYNNEI. The CDR3 DNA follows: TGTGCCAGTCTACAGGGGGTTGTTACAGATACGCAGTATTTT. Its protein product is CASLQGVVTDTQYF.